These T cell receptor beta chains were read from a single sample in a study of T cell changes during pregnancy in multiple sclerosis. Here immunoSEQ multiplex PCR was the method, and the copy in TCRdb shows in-frame clones only, minus some. The repertoire has around 80,000 clones, about 90% of them found once; the top ten carry 2.6%. Sequencing used peripheral blood, obtained before pregnancy. The source is a female donor with multiple sclerosis, enrolled in a pregnancy study. The CDR3 runs from the conserved cysteine through the conserved F or W. D genes are given only for firm matches. Size tells how often a clone was seen (once, few, many) or the class of an expanded clone, and some rows leave it out.

TRBJ2-3 . TRBD2 TRBV27 TGTGCCAGCAGTTTATTGGGGGGAGGGACAGATACGCAGTATTTT CASSLLGGGTDTQYF
TRBJ2-5 . . TRBV4-1 TGCGCCAGCTGCCCCTATCTAGGACAAGAGACCCAGTACTTC CASCPYLGQETQYF
TRBJ2-1 . . TRBV7-2 TGTGCCAGCAGGGAACAGGATCGCCATACCGGTGAGCAGTTCTTC CASREQDRHTGEQFF
TRBJ2-2 . TRBD2 TRBV10-3 TGTGCCATCAGTGACGGACTAGCGGAGAACACCGGGGAGCTGTTTTTT CAISDGLAENTGELFF
TRBJ2-7 . TRBD2 TRBV29-1 TGCAGCGTTAGCGGGAGTCAGGGAGAGCAGTACTTC CSVSGSQGEQYF
TRBJ2-7 . TRBD2 TRBV5-4 TGTGCCAGCAGCCCGGGACTAGCGGGAGCCTACGAGCAGTACTTC CASSPGLAGAYEQYF
TRBJ2-7 . TRBD2 TRBV9 TGTGCCAGCAGCCCCTACGGAGCGGGAGGCTACGAGCAGTACTTC CASSPYGAGGYEQYF
TRBJ2-1 . . TRBV27 TGTGCCAGCAGAATCGGGAGCCGCAATGAGCAGTTCTTC CASRIGSRNEQFF
TRBJ2-1 once TRBD1 TRBV29-1 TGCAGCGGCCACGGGACAGGGCTGGCCAATGAGCAGTTCTTC CSGHGTGLANEQFF
TRBJ1-4 . . TRBV11-2 TGTGCCAGCAGCCTAACTTGGGGAGTCCGGAATGAAAAACTGTTTTTT CASSLTWGVRNEKLFF
TRBJ2-7 . TRBD2 TRBV15 TGTGCCACCAGATCGGGACTAGCGGGCTACGAGCAGTACTTC CATRSGLAGYEQYF
TRBJ2-7 few . TRBV11-3 TGTGCCAGCAGCACCGAAGCGGGCGAGCAGTACTTC CASSTEAGEQYF